This TCR beta chain is drawn from a study of Graves' ophthalmopathy and Graves' hyperthyroidism. Study-level information: Researchers obtained peripheral blood at initial diagnosis, before any treatment had begun.

Amplified material comprised TCR beta CDR3 regions derived from RNA transcripts. RT-PCR with HTBI primers came first, then second-round multiplex PCR. TCRdb used MiXCR to reprocess the multiplex PCR reads, holding one entry per CDR3 protein. There are roughly 300,000 distinct CDR3 sequences in the sample; about a sixth occur only once, and 10% to 15% lies in the top ten. Notes on the study in general: Its predictions of ophthalmopathy progression gave the model 70.59% sensitivity and 72% to 85% specificity.

In this sample, this clonotype turned up many times. The antigen is unknown. V was trimmed by 0 bases and J by 3 bases, leaving 9 bases between them. The length of the CDR3 is 13 residues. Germline V CDR1 and CDR2: DFQATT, SNEGSKA (reference sequence). An approximately 10 ml volume of fresh peripheral blood provided the PBMCs. This chain links TRBV20-1 with TRBJ2-7; no definite D call. This TCR was sampled from an adult man with Graves' ophthalmopathy. The sequencing sample was made of peripheral blood. CDR3 sequence: CSARDLGFYEQYF. CDR3 sequence (DNA): TGCAGTGCTAGAGACCTGGGTTTCTACGAGCAGTACTTC.